One sample yielded the 29 T cell receptor beta chains listed below, sequenced in a study of T-cell memory formation after mild COVID-19. In TCRdb, the 5' RACE reads were re-called with MiXCR into one record per CDR3 protein. The sample contains approximately 150,000 distinct CDR3 sequences, over 15% of which appear only once. Material: PBMCs or a T cell subset sorted from them (not recorded which). Source of these receptors: an adult woman who had mild COVID-19 (a few samples of this study predate the infection). Cell type and time point are not known.

This clonotype was counted between two and nine times. The chain joins TRBV3-1 to TRBJ1-1; D is undetermined. Looked up from germline, CDR1 is LGHDT and CDR2 is YNNKEL (reference sequence). CDR3 size: 16 residues. Between the trimmed V and J ends, which lost 0 bases and 5 bases, there was a span of 16 bases. The CDR3 DNA reads TGTGCCAGCAGCCAAGATTTAGGATCCGTCTCGACTGAAGCTTTCTTT. Translating gives CASSQDLGSVSTEAFF.

This chain connects TRBV4-3 to TRBJ2-5; a possible D gene is TRBD2 (5 bases). Trimming removed 3 bases from V and 3 bases from J, with 11 bases in between. This CDR3 has 14 residues. Germline CDR1 and CDR2: LGHNA and YSLEER. The CDR3 DNA sequence: TGCGCCAGCAGCCAGAACGCGGGCAAAGAGACCCAGTACTTC. This codes for CASSQNAGKETQYF.

The sample holds one count of this clonotype. The V call is TRBV12-3 or TRBV12-4, the J call TRBJ1-3; 7 positions match TRBD1. The CDR3 runs 16 residues. V was clipped by 6 bases and J by 3 bases; unmatched bases: 11. Written as DNA, the CDR3 is TGTGCCAGCAGGGGATTTAGACAGGGTGGTGGAAACACCATATATTTT. This sequence encodes CASRGFRQGGGNTIYF.

The chain recombines TRBV7-2 with TRBJ2-5, with 9 bases fitting TRBD1. This CDR3 spans 13 amino acids. The ends lost 5 bases at V and 7 bases at J; junction bases unmatched: 5. Germline CDR1 SGHTA, CDR2 FQGNSA. CDR3 DNA sequence: TGTGCCAGCAGCGATGGGGGACAGGGGACCCAGTACTTC. Amino acid sequence: CASSDGGQGTQYF.

This clonotype was picked up many times. The V gene is TRBV29-1, the J gene TRBJ2-1; 11 bases fit TRBD1. Germline loops: CDR1 SQVTM, CDR2 ANQGSEA. The length of the CDR3 is 15 residues. The junction had 6 bases not matched to a gene; V was cut back by 2 bases and J by 6 bases. The CDR3 coding sequence is TGCAGCGTTGAAAAACGGGACAGGGGGTTCAATGAGCAGTTCTTC. Its translation is CSVEKRDRGFNEQFF.

The V call is TRBV4-1, the J call TRBJ1-1, with D perhaps TRBD1 (6 bases). Germline V lookup: CDR1 MGHRA, CDR2 YSYEKL. The length of the CDR3 is 13 residues. V was cut by 9 bases and J by 0 bases, with 11 bases left in between. DNA of the CDR3: TGCGCCAGTGGACAGCATGTGAACACTGAAGCTTTCTTT. Amino acid sequence: CASGQHVNTEAFF.

In this sample, this clonotype turned up a few times. This chain uses TRBV6-2 or TRBV6-3 with TRBJ2-3; TRBD2 agrees at 10 bases. Germline-derived CDR1 and CDR2 are MNHEY and SVGEGT. The CDR3 runs to 20 residues. J was trimmed by 1 base and V by 0 bases; bases with no gene match: 13. The CDR3 loop is CASSYSMLAGVVEGTDTQYF. Here the CDR3 DNA reads TGTGCCAGCAGTTACTCGATGCTAGCGGGAGTAGTCGAGGGCACAGATACGCAGTATTTT.

This clonotype was observed a handful of times. The chain employs TRBV2 and TRBJ2-7, with 7 bases matching TRBD1. With 2 bases clipped from V and 1 base from J, the junction kept 2 bases outside the gene matches. Germline V lookup: CDR1 SNHLY, CDR2 FYNNEI. CDR3 length equals 14 residues. This CDR3 reads CASSEQGQSYEQYF. The CDR3 nucleotides are TGTGCCAGCAGTGAACAGGGACAGTCCTACGAGCAGTACTTC.

The chain carries TRBV29-1 and TRBJ1-2, with 8 positions matching TRBD1. The CDR3 extends over 11 amino acids. The J segment lost 7 bases and the V segment lost 5 bases, leaving 3 bases of the junction unmatched. From germline, CDR1 is SQVTM and CDR2 ANQGSEA. The CDR3 nucleotides read TGCAGCGTTCGACAGGGGTCTGGCTACACCTTC. Protein sequence: CSVRQGSGYTF.

The rearrangement links TRBV9 to TRBJ1-1; 7 bases map to TRBD1. The CDR3 sequence is 18 residues long. With V trimmed by 1 base and J by 1 base, 13 bases remained unmatched. CDR1 is SGDLS, CDR2 YYNGEE, per germline. The CDR3 spells CASSVSRSTGAANTEAFF. Written as DNA, the CDR3 is TGTGCCAGCAGCGTATCCCGTTCCACAGGGGCGGCGAACACTGAAGCTTTCTTT.

This rearrangement joins TRBV4-1 to TRBJ1-1, with D uncertain. The CDR3 has 14 amino acids. V gave up 6 bases and J gave up 2 bases, with 13 bases separating them. Germline assignment: CDR1 MGHRA and CDR2 YSYEKL. CDR3 in amino acids: CASSGGWVNTEAFF. The CDR3 bases are TGCGCCAGCAGTGGCGGTTGGGTAAACACTGAAGCTTTCTTT.

The rearrangement uses TRBV5-4 and TRBJ1-6; TRBD1 aligns across 7 bases. CDR3 length: 16 amino acids. Per the germline V gene, CDR1 is SGHNT and CDR2 is YYREEE (reference sequence). V shed 4 bases, J shed 8 bases, and the junction held 12 bases outside the gene matches. DNA of the CDR3: TGTGCCAGCAGCGGGCTGAAGCAGGGGGGGGATTCACCCCTCCACTTT. The encoded protein is CASSGLKQGGDSPLHF.

This rearrangement joins TRBV2 to TRBJ2-5; no clear D. Looked up from germline, CDR1 is SNHLY and CDR2 is FYNNEI. The CDR3 consists of 15 residues. V gave up 0 bases and J gave up 2 bases, with 10 bases separating them. CDR3 in DNA: TGTGCCAGCAGTGAAGCTTTGCGGTTACAAGAGACCCAGTACTTC. Its protein product is CASSEALRLQETQYF.

This clonotype occurred a few times. The chain recombines TRBV12-3 or TRBV12-4 with TRBJ2-3; D unresolved. Trimming took off 2 bases at V and 2 bases at J, with 11 bases between the two ends. This CDR3 contains 15 residues. In DNA form, the CDR3 reads TGTGCCAGCAGTTTAAGGGCACAGCTCACAGATACGCAGTATTTT. Protein sequence: CASSLRAQLTDTQYF.

The chain employs TRBV18 and TRBJ2-7; 7 nucleotides agree with TRBD1. CDR1 and CDR2 (germline): KGHSH, LQKENI. The V gene end was trimmed by 5 bases and the J gene end by 5 bases; junction bases not matched to a gene: 9. The CDR3 spans 14 residues. In nucleotides, the CDR3 is TGTGCCAGCTCAACCCCTGACAGGGCCCACGAGCAGTACTTC. Protein product: CASSTPDRAHEQYF.

In its sample, this clonotype was seen a few times. The rearrangement links TRBV30 to TRBJ2-2, with 8 bases fitting TRBD1. The CDR3 has 13 residues. CDR1 is GTSNPN, CDR2 SVGIG, per germline (reference sequence). After removal of 0 bases from V and 6 bases from J, the junction contained 0 bases not matched to a gene. CDR3 sequence reads: CAWSVQGAGELFF. The DNA of the CDR3 is TGTGCCTGGAGTGTACAGGGGGCCGGGGAGCTGTTTTTT.

In the case of this clonotype: The junction shows a germline mismatch at one end, possibly a read error. The chain joins TRBV12-3 or TRBV12-4 to TRBJ2-3, with 11 bases identical to TRBD2. CDR3 size: 16 residues. Written as DNA, the CDR3 is TGTGCCAGCAGCTTAGCGGGGGGGCTGAGCACAGATACGCAGTATTTT. Translated: CASSLAGGLSTDTQYF.

The sample holds a few counts of this clonotype. The chain has TRBV4-2 and TRBJ2-1; D is ambiguous. This CDR3 region has 16 residues. V gave up 0 bases and J gave up 6 bases, with 15 bases separating them. Germline V gene lookup returns CDR1 LGHNA and CDR2 YNFKEQ. The CDR3: CASSQEESSYGNEQFF. The CDR3 DNA reads TGTGCCAGCAGCCAAGAGGAGTCTAGTTACGGCAATGAGCAGTTCTTC.

The CDR3 bases are TGTGCCAGCAGCTTACGTTGGGGGACAGCCACCACTGAAGCTTTCTTT. It specifies CASSLRWGTATTEAFF. The chain links TRBV7-2 to TRBJ1-1; 7 nucleotides agree with TRBD1. CDR3 size: 16 residues. V shed 2 bases and J 4 bases; nucleotides not matched to a gene: 10. CDR1 is SGHTA and CDR2 is FQGNSA in the germline V gene.

The CDR3 reads CASSGAGGRQETQYF. The CDR3 DNA sequence: TGCGCCAGCAGCGGGGCAGGGGGCCGCCAAGAGACCCAGTACTTC. This chain joins TRBV5-1 and TRBJ2-5; 8 positions agree with TRBD1. Unmatched junction bases numbered 6, after V lost 4 bases and J lost 1 base. The CDR3 has 15 amino acids. Germline lookup yields CDR1 SGHRS and CDR2 YFSETQ.

This clonotype was seen more than once but under ten times. CDR3 nucleotides: TGTGCCAGCAGCTTGGATGAGACGCGCGGAGATACGCAGTATTTT. Its protein is CASSLDETRGDTQYF. The chain uses TRBV7-8 and TRBJ2-3, with unresolved D. Trimming took off 3 bases at V and 5 bases at J, with 15 bases between the two ends. CDR3 length: 15 amino acids. Germline assignment: CDR1 SGHVS and CDR2 FQNEAQ.

The V call is TRBV19, the J call TRBJ2-2; D might be TRBD2 (5 bases). V was cut by 7 bases and J by 4 bases, with 16 bases left in between. This CDR3 is 15 amino acids long. Germline V lookup: CDR1 LNHDA, CDR2 SQIVND (reference sequence). CDR3 amino acids: CASTPTPGFTGELFF. As DNA, the CDR3 is TGTGCCAGTACCCCCACCCCGGGATTCACCGGGGAGCTGTTTTTT.

J is TRBJ2-1 and V is TRBV6-1; the D is unclear. Germline CDR1 reads MNHNS; CDR2 reads SASEGT. V gave up 3 bases and J gave up 6 bases, with 3 bases separating them. The CDR3 runs to 11 residues. CDR3 residues: CASSDRNEQFF. The CDR3, as DNA: TGTGCCAGCAGTGATCGCAATGAGCAGTTCTTC.

The chain links TRBV29-1 to TRBJ1-1; D call uncertain. The CDR3 sequence is 15 residues long. The germline V gene encodes CDR1 SQVTM and CDR2 ANQGSEA. V shed 4 bases and J shed 3 bases, with 18 bases lying between them. CDR3 amino acids: CSVGAPERGDTEAFF. The CDR3 DNA reads TGCAGCGTTGGAGCCCCTGAACGGGGAGACACTGAAGCTTTCTTT.

CDR3 in DNA: TGTGCCAGCAGTTGGACAGGGGGCCCCTACGAGCAGTACTTC. Translated: CASSWTGGPYEQYF. V is TRBV12-3 or TRBV12-4 and J is TRBJ2-7; TRBD1 matches 11 bases. The length of the CDR3 is 14 residues. V lost 4 bases, J lost 2 bases, and 1 base stayed unmatched.

In its sample, this clonotype was seen a few times. V gene TRBV7-6 combines with J gene TRBJ2-5, with 9 bases fitting TRBD2. V dropped 1 base and J dropped 2; count of bases not matched to a gene: 14. This CDR3 spans 19 amino acids. In germline, CDR1 is SGHVS, CDR2 FNYEAQ. The CDR3, as DNA: TGTGCCAGCAGCTTAGATGGGCTAGCGGGACTGATCAGTCAAGAGACCCAGTACTTC. Translating it yields CASSLDGLAGLISQETQYF.

V usage is TRBV6-2 or TRBV6-3 and J usage is TRBJ1-5; 10 bases are shared with TRBD1. Germline-derived CDR1 and CDR2 are MNHEY and SVGEGT. Unmatched junction bases numbered 11, after V lost 6 bases and J lost 6 bases. This CDR3 has 16 amino acids. The CDR3 loop is CASSKGVGTGAQPQHF. CDR3 nucleotide sequence: TGTGCCAGCAGCAAAGGTGTCGGGACAGGGGCTCAGCCCCAGCATTTT.

This clonotype has more than one count but fewer than ten. CDR3 region: CATSDLRTGGNEQFF. DNA for the CDR3: TGTGCCACCAGTGATTTGCGGACAGGGGGCAATGAGCAGTTCTTC. The rearrangement uses TRBV24-1 and TRBJ2-1, with 10 positions matching TRBD1. CDR3 length: 15 amino acids. Germline CDR1 is KGHDR and CDR2 is SFDVKD. Losses at the gene ends were 0 bases for V and 6 bases for J; bases not matched to a gene: 1.

This clonotype was counted only a few times. The conserved closing phenylalanine or tryptophan is absent in this CDR3, likely reflecting a read error. In DNA, the CDR3 is TGTGCCACCAGTGATCGGACAGGGTCTGAAGCTTTCCTT. Translated: CATSDRTGSEAFL. This sequence joins TRBV24-1 and TRBJ1-1; 8 bases agree with TRBD1. Trimming at V came to 3 bases and at J to 6 bases, leaving 2 bases not matched to a gene. This CDR3 is built from 13 residues. CDR1 and CDR2 from the germline V gene are KGHDR and SFDVKD.